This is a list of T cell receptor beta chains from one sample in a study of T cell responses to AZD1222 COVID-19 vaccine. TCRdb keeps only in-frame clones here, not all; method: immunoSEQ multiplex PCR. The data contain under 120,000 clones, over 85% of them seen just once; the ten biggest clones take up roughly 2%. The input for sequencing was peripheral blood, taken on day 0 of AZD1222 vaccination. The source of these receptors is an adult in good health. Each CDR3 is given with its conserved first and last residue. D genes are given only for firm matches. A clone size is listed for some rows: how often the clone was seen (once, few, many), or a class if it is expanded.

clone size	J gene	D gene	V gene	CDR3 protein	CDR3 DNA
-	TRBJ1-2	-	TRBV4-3	CASSQDESYGYTF	TGCGCCAGCAGCCAAGACGAGTCCTATGGCTACACCTTC
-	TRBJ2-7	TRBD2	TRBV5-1	CASSWTSAGSEQYF	TGCGCCAGCAGCTGGACTAGCGCGGGCTCCGAGCAGTACTTC
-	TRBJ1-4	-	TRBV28	CASSQGQREKLFF	TGTGCCAGCAGCCAGGGGCAGCGTGAAAAACTGTTTTTT
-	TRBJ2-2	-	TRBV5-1	CASSPRQAYTGELFF	TGCGCCAGCAGCCCAAGACAGGCCTACACCGGGGAGCTGTTTTTT
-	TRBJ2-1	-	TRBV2	CASSESSSWVNEQFF	TGTGCCAGCAGTGAGTCTTCTTCATGGGTTAATGAGCAGTTCTTC
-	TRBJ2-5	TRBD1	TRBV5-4	CASTPSHRGIETQYF	TGTGCCAGCACTCCTTCGCACAGGGGGATAGAGACCCAGTACTTC
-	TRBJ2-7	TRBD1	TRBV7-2	CASSPRTGAQSYEQYF	TGTGCCAGCAGCCCGCGGACAGGCGCCCAATCCTACGAGCAGTACTTC
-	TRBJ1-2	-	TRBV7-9	CASSDAYGYTF	TGTGCCAGCTCTGACGCCTATGGCTACACCTTC
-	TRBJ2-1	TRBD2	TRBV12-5	CASGPVGGGRLNEQFF	TGTGCTAGTGGTCCCGTTGGCGGGGGGCGGCTCAATGAGCAGTTCTTC
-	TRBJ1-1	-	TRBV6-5	CASIGNTEAFF	TGTGCCAGCATTGGGAACACTGAAGCTTTCTTT
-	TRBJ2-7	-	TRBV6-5	CASSLVLGGDEQYF	TGTGCCAGCAGCTTAGTCCTGGGGGGCGACGAGCAGTACTTC
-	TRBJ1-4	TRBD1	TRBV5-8	CASTSGTVGEKLFF	TGTGCCAGCACCTCCGGGACAGTAGGGGAAAAACTGTTTTTT
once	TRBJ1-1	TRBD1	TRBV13	CATTTTGAEERAFF	TGTGCCACCACGACGACAGGGGCGGAGGAGAGGGCTTTCTTT
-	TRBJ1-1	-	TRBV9	CASSVEGRGTEAFF	TGTGCCAGCAGCGTAGAAGGGAGAGGGACTGAAGCTTTCTTT
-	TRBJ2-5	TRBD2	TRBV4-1	CASSQESGSLVRETQYF	TGCGCCAGCAGCCAAGAAAGCGGGAGCTTAGTTAGAGAGACCCAGTACTTC
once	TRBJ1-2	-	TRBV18	CASSPLQDGQPPTF	TGTGCCAGCTCACCGCTTCAGGATGGACAGCCACCCACCTTC